These 6 T cell receptor beta chains share one sample of origin, sequenced in a study of T cell responses to AZD1222 COVID-19 vaccine. Sequencing was performed with immunoSEQ multiplex PCR; in TCRdb, only in-frame clones are kept and a portion is missing. Of more than 150,000 clones listed, 94% were seen once; the top ten hold 1.6%. This sample comprised peripheral blood, obtained 28 days after the second AZD1222 dose. The receptors originated from an adult who received the AZD1222 COVID-19 vaccine.

This chain uses TRBV27 with TRBJ2-1; possibly TRBD1 for D (6 bases). Germline values: CDR1 MNHEY, CDR2 SMNVEV (reference sequence). There are 15 residues in the CDR3. Trimming took off 2 bases at V and 6 bases at J, with 14 bases between the two ends. CDR3 bases: TGTGCCAGCAGTTTAGGACCCCAGGGGATCAATGAGCAGTTCTTC. It specifies CASSLGPQGINEQFF.

The rearrangement links TRBV18 to TRBJ2-5; D not certain. The germline V gene has CDR1 KGHSH and CDR2 LQKENI. The CDR3 covers 15 residues. V was pared by 0 bases and J by 0 bases, with 8 bases between. DNA for the CDR3: TGTGCCAGCTCACCACCATCGGAGTACCAAGAGACCCAGTACTTC. The encoded protein is CASSPPSEYQETQYF.

The CDR3 DNA reads TGTGCCAGTAGTACCCCGGGAATCGACACTGAAGCTTTCTTT. Protein product: CASSTPGIDTEAFF. This chain joins TRBV19 and TRBJ1-1; no clear D. CDR3 length: 14 residues. Deletions cut 4 bases from V and 3 bases from J, with 12 bases between. Germline CDR1 reads LNHDA; CDR2 reads SQIVND (reference sequence).

The V gene is TRBV6-1, the J gene TRBJ2-7; D is uncertain. Germline CDR1 MNHNS, CDR2 SASEGT. CDR3 length equals 17 residues. Trimming cost V 0 bases and J 0 bases, with 15 bases left between them. CDR3 coding DNA: TGTGCCAGCAGTGAAGCGCTGGGAAGAAAAAACTCCTACGAGCAGTACTTC. Its protein product is CASSEALGRKNSYEQYF.

The V and J genes are TRBV25-1 and TRBJ1-1, with a weak D call TRBD1 (5 bases). This CDR3 has 14 residues. The V end was cut by 7 bases, the J end by 0 bases, with 12 bases between. Germline CDR1 MGHDK, CDR2 SYGVNS. DNA of the CDR3: TGTGCCAGCACCATCGACAGCTTGAACACTGAAGCTTTCTTT. It is translated as CASTIDSLNTEAFF.

This chain connects TRBV7-2 to TRBJ1-2, with TRBD1 identical over 9 bases. Unmatched junction bases numbered 7, after V lost 6 bases and J lost 8 bases. There are 13 residues in the CDR3. The germline V gene has CDR1 SGHTA and CDR2 FQGNSA. CDR3 DNA sequence: TGTGCCAGCAGACGGGGACAGGGAGGGGGCTACACCTTC. Its protein product is CASRRGQGGGYTF.